This T cell receptor beta chain originates from a study of CD8+ T cells in alopecia areata. Findings and caveats of the study: Sequencing of scalp samples also captures resident alphabeta T cells of normal skin. Among the 100 top clones, expanded CD8+ clones, like scalp clonality, were significantly decreased by tofacitinib.

Documented treatment: oral pan-JAK inhibitor, 5-10 mg twice daily. Samples from alopecia areata patients were lesional scalp punch biopsies and peripheral blood. Isolated RNA was reverse transcribed into cDNA used as the sequencing template. Assay used: immunoSEQ multiplex PCR; TCRdb lists only in-frame clones, some missing. Seen here are around 200,000 clones, 60% to 70% observed once, and the top ten hold 0.69%. Turning to this clone: What it binds is unknown. Other nucleotide sequences in the sample specify the same CDR3.

Per the germline V gene, CDR1 is SGHRS and CDR2 is YFSETQ. Losses at the gene ends were 0 bases for V and 6 bases for J; bases not matched to a gene: 4. The CDR3 is made up of 14 amino acids. The TCR was taken from a human donor with alopecia areata. The chain couples TRBV5-1 to TRBJ2-7; 9 positions agree with TRBD1. Sequencing was performed on CD4+ T cells sorted from blood, taken at week 4, from a patient treated with tofacitinib. CDR3: CASSLAQGAGEQYF. As DNA, the CDR3 is TGCGCCAGCAGCTTGGCACAGGGGGCAGGCGAGCAGTACTTC.